This T cell receptor (beta chain) was sequenced in a study of monozygotic twins with inflammatory bowel disease. Study findings and constraints: IBD patients carried less diverse TCRbeta repertoires (inverse Simpson) than healthy co-twins.

Comment on this clonotype: Its antigen is currently unknown.

The CDR3 totals 15 residues. TCR libraries were prepared from 3,500 to 4,500 ng total RNA each. UMIs that included a 6-nucleotide sample barcode were added by template switching, which took place during cDNA synthesis. TCRdb re-called the 5' RACE reads and gives one entry per CDR3 protein, without DNA. The data show just over 300,000 distinct CDR3 sequences, and the top ten clones hold 5.6%. The chain recombines TRBV21-1 with TRBJ1-6; the TRBD1 assignment by TCRdb is unverifiable without DNA. TRBV21-1 is a listed pseudogene. The sample consisted of blood. This sequence originates from a human donor with ulcerative colitis or Crohn's disease, or a healthy co-twin of an affected twin (not recorded which). CDR3 sequence: CASKSAGDRGSPLHF.